Listed below are T cell receptor beta chains from one sample, sequenced in a study of vaccination and CD4 T cells after COVID-19. These receptors' antigens are unknown. TCRdb analysed the PCR reads with MiXCR anew, one entry per CDR3 protein. The profile shows 7,600 or so distinct CDR3 sequences, 58% of them singletons. The sequencing sample was made of CD4+ T cells from blood, cultured in vitro. These receptors were obtained from a human donor who had recovered from COVID-19. The CDR3 runs from the conserved cysteine through the conserved F or W. A D gene is named only where the DNA matches it firmly. Size values are once, few and many counts, or a class for expanded clones, and some rows have none.

clone_size,cdr3_length,d_call,j_call,v_call,cdr3_nt,cdr3_aa
NA,13,NA,TRBJ1-2,TRBV20-1,TGCAGTGCCGATAATAGGGGGACCTATGGCTACACCTTC,CSADNRGTYGYTF
once,12,NA,TRBJ2-1,TRBV7-2,TGTGCCAGCAGCCAAGATTGGGATGAGCAGTTCTTC,CASSQDWDEQFF
NA,14,NA,TRBJ2-2,TRBV6-1,TGTGCCAGCACAGGGCAGCAGAACACCGGGGAGCTGTTTTTT,CASTGQQNTGELFF
NA,13,NA,TRBJ1-2,TRBV6-1,TGTGCCAGCAGTGATCGGGGCGGTTTGGGCTACACCTTC,CASSDRGGLGYTF
NA,13,NA,TRBJ1-2,TRBV30,TGTGCCTGGCGAAAATCAGGGACCGATGGCTACACCTTC,CAWRKSGTDGYTF
NA,16,TRBD1,TRBJ1-2,TRBV20-1,TGCAGTGCTAGAGGTGGATACCGGGACAGTAACTATGGCTACACCTTC,CSARGGYRDSNYGYTF
NA,16,NA,TRBJ2-5,TRBV7-9,TGTGCCAGCAGCCTCGGCCGACAGGTGCTCCAAGAGACCCAGTACTTC,CASSLGRQVLQETQYF
few,15,NA,TRBJ1-5,TRBV6-1,TGTGCCAGCAGCTCCCAGGGGTTTAGCAATCAGCCCCAGCATTTT,CASSSQGFSNQPQHF
NA,16,TRBD2,TRBJ2-4,TRBV10-2,TGCGCCAGCAGTCTCGGACTAGCGGGAGCCAAAAACATTCAGTACTTC,CASSLGLAGAKNIQYF
once,11,NA,TRBJ1-1,TRBV6-4,TGTGCCAGCAGTGACAAGGGTGAAGCTTTCTTT,CASSDKGEAFF
NA,11,NA,TRBJ2-7,TRBV12-3/TRBV12-4,TGTGCCAGCACCGGCAGCTACGAGCAGTACTTC,CASTGSYEQYF
NA,14,NA,TRBJ1-1,TRBV7-9,TGTGCCAGCAGCCCGCAGATGGTGAACACTGAAGCTTTCTTT,CASSPQMVNTEAFF
NA,14,NA,TRBJ2-7,TRBV10-1,TGCGCCAGCAGTGGAGGGGGAGTCGACTACGAGCAGTACTTC,CASSGGGVDYEQYF
NA,16,NA,TRBJ1-3,TRBV6-1,TGTGCCAGCAGGAGGGACGTAGCTATCTCTGGAAACACCATATATTTT,CASRRDVAISGNTIYF
NA,18,NA,TRBJ2-3,TRBV20-1,TGCAGTGCTAGAGATCCAGGGGGTAGCGGCTCTAAAGCAGATACGCAGTATTTT,CSARDPGGSGSKADTQYF
once,14,TRBD1,TRBJ1-4,TRBV4-2,TGTGCCAGCAGCCCAGGACAGGGGAATGAAAAACTGTTTTTT,CASSPGQGNEKLFF
NA,13,TRBD1,TRBJ2-7,TRBV6-1,TGTGCCAGCCTTGGGACAGGGCAAGGGGAGCAGTACTTC,CASLGTGQGEQYF
NA,18,TRBD1,TRBJ1-6,TRBV7-2,TGTGCCAGCAGCTTAGGGACAGGGTTTTGGTCCTATAATTCACCCCTCCACTTT,CASSLGTGFWSYNSPLHF
NA,11,NA,TRBJ1-2,TRBV24-1,TGTGCCACCAGTGATTTTGGGGGCTACACCTTC,CATSDFGGYTF
NA,18,NA,TRBJ2-7,TRBV19,TGTGCCAGTAGTATAGATTTTGGTCGGACGGATGGGTCCTACGAGCAGTACTTC,CASSIDFGRTDGSYEQYF
NA,15,NA,TRBJ1-2,TRBV6-5,TGTGCCAGCAGTTACAACGTAAGGACCATCTATGGCTACACCTTC,CASSYNVRTIYGYTF
few,15,NA,TRBJ2-6,TRBV15,TGTGCCACCAGCTCCCGGTCCTCTGGGGCCAACGTCCTGACTTTC,CATSSRSSGANVLTF
NA,19,NA,TRBJ1-2,TRBV6-2/TRBV6-3,TGTGCCAGCAGTTATTTTGGCGGGTCGGACACGCGAACTAACTATGGCTACACCTTC,CASSYFGGSDTRTNYGYTF
NA,15,NA,TRBJ1-3,TRBV7-2,TGTGCCAGCAGCTTAGTGGCAGGACCTGGAAACACCATATATTTT,CASSLVAGPGNTIYF
NA,14,TRBD1,TRBJ1-2,TRBV27,TGTGCCAGCAGTCTCTACCAGGGGGCGGCTGGCTACACCTTC,CASSLYQGAAGYTF
NA,12,NA,TRBJ1-1,TRBV6-2/TRBV6-3,TGTGCCAGCAGTTACCGGGACACTGAAGCTTTCTTT,CASSYRDTEAFF
NA,15,TRBD1,TRBJ2-3,TRBV20-1,TGCAGTGCTAGACGGGGACAGGATGGCACAGATACGCAGTATTTT,CSARRGQDGTDTQYF
NA,16,NA,TRBJ2-5,TRBV7-2,TGTGCCAGCAGCCACGCACCGGTGGGGGGCGCGGAGACCCAGTACTTC,CASSHAPVGGAETQYF
NA,16,NA,TRBJ1-2,TRBV28,TGTGCCAGCAGTTTACGTCCGAACGGAGGAAGTGGTGGCTACACCTTC,CASSLRPNGGSGGYTF
NA,14,NA,TRBJ2-7,TRBV28,TGTGCCTCTAACGGGCAGGTGATCTCCTACGAGCAGTACTTC,CASNGQVISYEQYF
NA,16,NA,TRBJ2-1,TRBV12-3/TRBV12-4,TGTGCCAGCAGTCCCCGGGGTAGCCGGACCTACAATGAGCAGTTCTTC,CASSPRGSRTYNEQFF
NA,12,TRBD1,TRBJ2-1,TRBV7-9,TGTGCCAGCAGCCGACAGGGCAATGAGCAGTTCTTC,CASSRQGNEQFF
once,15,NA,TRBJ1-6,TRBV20-1,TGCAGTGCTAGAAAACAGGGACTAGATAATTCACCCCTCCACTTT,CSARKQGLDNSPLHF
NA,17,NA,TRBJ2-7,TRBV6-2/TRBV6-3,TGTGCCAGCAGTTTAACGGACGCGACCCCAAGCTCCTACGAGCAGTACTTC,CASSLTDATPSSYEQYF
NA,15,NA,TRBJ2-2,TRBV18,TGTGCCAGCTCATCCCTGACAGGGAACACCGGGGAGCTGTTTTTT,CASSSLTGNTGELFF
few,15,NA,TRBJ1-2,TRBV27,TGTGCCAGCAGTTTATTCGGTGTTGGGTACTATGGCTACACCTTC,CASSLFGVGYYGYTF
NA,15,NA,TRBJ1-2,TRBV5-8,TGTGCCAGCACGCGAATCCAGGCAACTAACTATGGCTACACCTTC,CASTRIQATNYGYTF
NA,17,NA,TRBJ2-7,TRBV10-3,TGTGCCATCAGTGAGCTGCTGGGGCGCGAAGGGTCGAACGAGCAGTACTTC,CAISELLGREGSNEQYF
NA,15,NA,TRBJ2-7,TRBV2,TGTGCCAGCAGGAACCGGGACAAGAGCTCCTACGAGCAGTACTTC,CASRNRDKSSYEQYF
NA,14,NA,TRBJ1-1,TRBV20-1,TGCAGTGCCTCAAGATCAGGGTTGAACACTGAAGCTTTCTTT,CSASRSGLNTEAFF
NA,14,TRBD1,TRBJ2-5,TRBV12-3/TRBV12-4,TGTGCCAGCAGTTCGACAGGGTTTACAGAGACCCAGTACTTC,CASSSTGFTETQYF
medium-sized,15,TRBD1,TRBJ1-1,TRBV20-1,TGCAGTGCTCACGGAGTACAGGGGGTTGTTGGTGAAGCTTTCTTT,CSAHGVQGVVGEAFF